The 18 T cell receptor beta chains below all came from one sample that was sequenced in a study of human T cells and chemical hapten exposure. Documented time point: healthy volunteer bleed at 2 weeks. Total RNA extraction was carried out from unfractionated whole blood. TCRdb re-analysed the RACE reads in MiXCR, keeping a single row per CDR3 protein. This table holds 50,000 or so distinct CDR3 sequences, 3.5% to 4.5% found once. Sequencing input: whole blood. The receptors come from a human donor in good health. Some clones in this sample may be carry-over from other donors' samples.

Concerning this clonotype: This clone may be a read error of a much larger clone one base away. The chain links TRBV29-1 to TRBJ2-2; a weak D match, TRBD2 (5 bases). CDR1 and CDR2 from the germline V gene are SQVTM and ANQGSEA. This CDR3 is 13 amino acids long. This chain's CDR3 is CSVIGRNTGDLFF. Here the CDR3 DNA reads TGCAGCGTTATAGGGAGAAACACCGGGGATCTGTTTTTT.

This clonotype appeared many times. The chain couples TRBV4-1 to TRBJ2-1, with D maybe TRBD1 (5 bases). CDR3 length: 16 amino acids. V lost 1 base to trimming and J lost 10 bases, with 20 bases between them. The V gene's germline CDR1 is MGHRA and CDR2 YSYEKL. CDR3 residues: CASSQVLQDGVEEQFF. The CDR3 bases are TGCGCCAGCAGCCAAGTCCTACAGGATGGTGTAGAGGAGCAGTTCTTC.

This clonotype was observed a handful of times. This rearrangement joins TRBV6-6 to TRBJ2-3; 8 bases match TRBD1. The CDR3 extends over 15 amino acids. V was clipped by 2 bases and J by 6 bases; unmatched bases: 7. Germline loops: CDR1 MNHNY, CDR2 SVGAGI (reference sequence). CDR3 nucleotides: TGTGCCAGCAGTTACACAGACAGGGGTAGGGATACGCAGTATTTT. It translates to CASSYTDRGRDTQYF.

This clonotype was observed a handful of times. This chain connects TRBV27 to TRBJ1-5; D is unresolved. The V and J ends lost 2 bases and 5 bases respectively, with 7 bases between them. The CDR3 runs 13 residues. The germline V gene has CDR1 MNHEY and CDR2 SMNVEV (reference sequence). CDR3 sequence (DNA): TGTGCCAGCAGTTTAGAGCGGGATCAGCCCCAGCATTTT. Protein product: CASSLERDQPQHF.

Ten or more counts support this clonotype. The chain carries TRBV20-1 and TRBJ2-7; the D is unclear. Trimming stripped 5 bases from V and 2 bases from J, with 10 bases between. From germline, CDR1 is DFQATT and CDR2 SNEGSKA (reference sequence). The CDR3 covers 12 residues. In DNA, the CDR3 is TGCAGTGCTCGAATCCCGCCCTACGAGCAGTACTTC. Protein sequence: CSARIPPYEQYF.

This clonotype has ten or more counts. This sequence joins TRBV28 and TRBJ2-1; 13 bases agree with TRBD2. Germline V gene lookup returns CDR1 MDHEN and CDR2 SYDVKM. This CDR3 is built from 16 residues. With V trimmed by 2 bases and J by 5 bases, 3 bases remained unmatched. The CDR3 reads CASSLTGLAGDNEQFF. The CDR3 DNA is TGTGCCAGCAGTTTAACCGGACTAGCGGGAGACAATGAGCAGTTCTTC.

This clonotype was seen at least ten times. The V call is TRBV14, the J call TRBJ2-1; possibly TRBD2 for D (7 bases). Germline CDR1 reads SGHDN; CDR2 reads FVKESK. The CDR3 loop spans 16 amino acids. The germline V and J ends were trimmed by 3 bases and 8 bases, with 20 bases remaining between them. The CDR3 spells CASSHLSWTRGHEQFF. As DNA, the CDR3 is TGTGCCAGCAGCCACTTATCATGGACGCGGGGGCATGAGCAGTTCTTC.

This clonotype was counted ten times or more. The chain joins TRBV5-6 to TRBJ2-3, with a tentative D call TRBD2 (7 bases). V lost 3 bases to trimming and J lost 0 bases, with 11 bases between them. Germline CDR1 and CDR2: SGHDT and YYEEEE. This CDR3 spans 15 amino acids. The chain's CDR3 is CASSSRGRSTDTQYF. DNA of the CDR3: TGTGCCAGCAGCTCGCGGGGGCGGAGCACAGATACGCAGTATTTT.

The chain employs TRBV20-1 and TRBJ1-1; possible D gene TRBD1, 5 bases. Between the trimmed V and J ends, which lost 8 bases and 5 bases, there was a span of 15 bases. The CDR3 contains 12 residues. Germline CDR1 is DFQATT and CDR2 is SNEGSKA (reference sequence). The CDR3 DNA reads as TGCAGTAAGACAGCAGAGGGAACTGAAGCTTTCTTT. This translates into CSKTAEGTEAFF.

In its sample, this clonotype was seen many times. The chain uses TRBV6-2 or TRBV6-3 and TRBJ1-6; the D gene is possibly TRBD1 (6 bases). Trimming left V 6 bases short and J 0 bases short, with 12 bases between. The CDR3 runs 16 residues. Germline values: CDR1 MNHEY, CDR2 SVGEGT. CDR3 amino acids: CASSTGQLSYNSPLHF. The CDR3, as DNA: TGTGCCAGCAGCACGGGACAACTCTCCTATAATTCACCCCTCCACTTT.

This clonotype was detected ten times or more. J is TRBJ2-4 and V is TRBV4-1; 7 bases agree with TRBD2. V was clipped by 2 bases and J by 0 bases; unmatched bases: 4. The germline gives CDR1 MGHRA, CDR2 YSYEKL. This CDR3 comprises 16 residues. CDR3 amino acids: CASSQLAAVAKNIQYF. The CDR3 region has the DNA TGCGCCAGCAGCCAACTAGCGGCAGTAGCCAAAAACATTCAGTACTTC.

This chain joins TRBV28 and TRBJ2-1; D possibly corresponds to TRBD2 (6 bases). CDR1 and CDR2 (germline): MDHEN, SYDVKM. The CDR3 is 15 residues long. V dropped 2 bases and J dropped 4 bases, with 12 bases sitting between them. In DNA form, the CDR3 reads TGTGCCAGCAGTTTAGCCCCTGGGGGGTACAATGAGCAGTTCTTC. Translating it yields CASSLAPGGYNEQFF.

This clonotype has a handful of counts. This sequence joins TRBV5-6 and TRBJ2-3; unclear D gene. Germline CDR1 and CDR2: SGHDT and YYEEEE. This CDR3 has 15 residues. Trimming pared 0 bases from V and 10 bases from J, leaving 18 bases between. Written as DNA, the CDR3 is TGTGCCAGCAGCTTGGTTTCCCTAGTAGGAGAGGCGCAGTATTTT. Its translation is CASSLVSLVGEAQYF. Supplemented by reference TRBV5-6 and TRBJ2-3, the full variable domain reads DAGVTQSPTHLIKTRGQQVTLRCSPKSGHDTVSWYQQALGQGPQFIFQYYEEEERQRGNFPDRFSGHQFPNYSSELNVNALLLGDSALYLCASSLVSLVGEAQYFGPGTRLTVL.

V usage is TRBV5-1 and J usage is TRBJ1-6; D is possibly TRBD1 (5 bases). In germline, CDR1 is SGHRS, CDR2 YFSETQ. The V end was cut by 4 bases, the J end by 7 bases, with 12 bases between. This CDR3 comprises 14 residues. The CDR3 reads CASSPRGNNSPLHF. The CDR3 bases are TGCGCCAGCAGCCCCCGGGGGAACAATTCACCCCTCCACTTT.

There are many counts of this clonotype. CDR3: CSVDAGTGISYGYTF. DNA for the CDR3: TGCAGCGTCGATGCCGGGACAGGGATCTCCTATGGCTACACCTTC. This chain uses TRBV29-1 with TRBJ1-2, with 9 bases matching TRBD1. Losses at the gene ends were 6 bases for V and 4 bases for J; bases not matched to a gene: 12. This CDR3 region has 15 residues. The germline V gene encodes CDR1 SQVTM and CDR2 ANQGSEA.

This clonotype has a count of ten or more. V and J are TRBV28 and TRBJ2-6, with unresolved D. The V gene's germline CDR1 is MDHEN and CDR2 SYDVKM. This CDR3 contains 13 residues. Between the trimmed V and J ends, which lost 6 bases and 0 bases, there was a span of 3 bases. CDR3: CASRSSGANVLTF. The CDR3 DNA reads as TGTGCCAGCAGGTCCTCTGGGGCCAACGTCCTGACTTTC.

This clonotype has more than one count but fewer than ten. The chain recombines TRBV7-9 with TRBJ2-3; perhaps D is TRBD1 or TRBD2 (5 bases each). V was clipped by 4 bases and J by 1 base, with 12 bases between them. CDR3 size: 15 residues. Germline V gene data show CDR1 as SEHNR and CDR2 as FQNEAQ (reference sequence). The CDR3 DNA follows: TGTGCCAGCAGCTCCCGGGACCTTCGCACAGATACGCAGTATTTT. Amino acid sequence: CASSSRDLRTDTQYF.

The table lists this clonotype with many counts. The genes are TRBV28 and TRBJ2-1; D tentatively fits TRBD1 or TRBD2 (6 bases each). This CDR3 comprises 14 residues. CDR1 and CDR2 from the germline V gene are MDHEN and SYDVKM. Trimming shortened V by 10 bases and J by 9 bases, and 22 bases separated the two germline ends. CDR3 DNA: TGTGCCACTAGGGGGGCCCTTGGACGTGCTGAGCAGTTCTTC. Translating gives CATRGALGRAEQFF.